The rows below give T cell receptor beta chains drawn from one sample of a study of T-cell reconstitution after alpha-beta-depleted transplantation in children. TCRdb re-analysed the PCR reads in MiXCR, keeping a single row per CDR3 protein. Seen here are about 170,000 distinct CDR3 sequences, around 10% observed once, and the top ten hold under 15%. The sample was PBMCs, taken before TCRalphabeta/CD19-depleted stem cell transplant. The receptor set was obtained from a boy aged 2 to 9 with acute myeloid leukemia, due to receive a stem cell transplant. Each CDR3 is given without its conserved first and last residue. Each record gives: J gene, V gene, CDR3 protein.

>TRBJ1-1|TRBV7-9
ASSLRVGAF
>TRBJ1-5|TRBV7-2
ASSFLYSNQPQH
>TRBJ2-1|TRBV28
ASSYRVSVNNEQF
>TRBJ1-1|TRBV29-1
STSRENTEAF
>TRBJ1-2|TRBV5-1
ASSPNPSSYGYT
>TRBJ2-3|TRBV12-3/TRBV12-4
ASSQGTSGRTTDTQY
>TRBJ2-4|TRBV4-2
ASSPTPRTGVAKNIQY
>TRBJ2-3|TRBV7-6
ASGEGYTDTQY
>TRBJ2-5|TRBV5-1
ASSSGTGGRETQY
>TRBJ2-1|TRBV3-1
ASSQDENTGRPF
>TRBJ2-1|TRBV18
ASSPGGARNNEQF
>TRBJ2-3|TRBV6-1
ASRTAGGTDTQY
>TRBJ2-5|TRBV7-2
ASSWGQGGTGTQY
>TRBJ2-7|TRBV5-6
ASSLIGLAVTYEQY
>TRBJ2-3|TRBV29-1
SVEERAGAGDTQY
>TRBJ2-3|TRBV28
ASSLVWGDTQY
>TRBJ2-1|TRBV7-2
ASSVNTDMVGF
>TRBJ1-1|TRBV5-1
ASSLTGGGSTEAF
>TRBJ2-5|TRBV5-5
ASRLGERGRTQY
>TRBJ2-3|TRBV3-1
ASSQALGAGGHVTIADTQY
>TRBJ2-5|TRBV20-1
SARVPPIQETQY
>TRBJ1-1|TRBV20-1
SARGGWTVGAEAF
>TRBJ1-5|TRBV2
ASADLGKQPQH
>TRBJ2-1|TRBV6-4
ASSEETSGYNEQF
>TRBJ2-1|TRBV10-2
ASWVSQDNNEQF
>TRBJ1-5|TRBV6-5
ASRTGPNQPQH
>TRBJ2-5|TRBV5-1
ASSWVGVQETQY
>TRBJ1-4|TRBV12-3/TRBV12-4
ASSTRQKLF
>TRBJ2-2|TRBV4-1
ASSQAWAGELF
>TRBJ2-1|TRBV4-2
ASSQGAGVNEQF
>TRBJ2-5|TRBV7-2
ASSKGGGRETQY
>TRBJ2-1|TRBV4-1
SSSQDRAGAYYNEQF
>TRBJ1-5|TRBV30
AWSATTENQPQH
>TRBJ1-1|TRBV5-1
ASSLARDGGYEAF
>TRBJ1-6|TRBV20-1
SARAGTGGESPLH
>TRBJ2-7|TRBV5-1
ASSSGLAGEVPPYEQY
>TRBJ2-1|TRBV20-1
SVSTKSVTGNNEQF
>TRBJ1-1|TRBV5-1
ASTQSFGMNTEAF